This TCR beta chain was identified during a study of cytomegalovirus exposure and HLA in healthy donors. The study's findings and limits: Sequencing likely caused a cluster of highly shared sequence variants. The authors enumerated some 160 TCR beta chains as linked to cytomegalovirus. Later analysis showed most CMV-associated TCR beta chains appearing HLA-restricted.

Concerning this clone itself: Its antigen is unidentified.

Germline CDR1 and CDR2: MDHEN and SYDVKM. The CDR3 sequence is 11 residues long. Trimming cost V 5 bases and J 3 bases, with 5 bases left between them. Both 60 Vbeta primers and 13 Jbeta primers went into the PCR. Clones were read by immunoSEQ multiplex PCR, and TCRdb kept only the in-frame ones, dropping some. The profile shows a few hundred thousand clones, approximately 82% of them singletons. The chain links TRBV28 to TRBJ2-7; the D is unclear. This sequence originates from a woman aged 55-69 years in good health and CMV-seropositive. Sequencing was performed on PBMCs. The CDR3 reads CASSQNYEQYF. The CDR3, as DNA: TGTGCCAGCAGTCAAAACTACGAGCAGTACTTC.